The 3 T cell receptor beta chains reported below all come from one sample, sequenced in a study of cytomegalovirus exposure and HLA in healthy donors. Vbeta (60) and Jbeta (13) primers were used in the PCR. Measured with immunoSEQ multiplex PCR; TCRdb has only the in-frame clones, and not every one. The profile covers some 150,000 clones, with roughly three quarters appearing a single time and 6.7% taken by the ten largest. The sequenced material came from PBMCs. These receptors were obtained from a woman aged 40 to 55 in good health and CMV-seropositive.

The count of this clone is one. The CDR3 is CASSARGSGGHTDTQYF. As DNA, the CDR3 is TGTGCCAGCAGTGCTCGGGGTAGCGGGGGGCACACAGATACGCAGTATTTT. The chain recombines TRBV6-1 with TRBJ2-3; TRBD2 matches at 10 bases. This CDR3 spans 17 amino acids. Per the germline V gene, CDR1 is MNHNS and CDR2 is SASEGT. The V segment lost 4 bases and the J segment 2 bases; nucleotides outside the gene matches: 9.

This clone was found once. The gene calls are TRBV7-9 and TRBJ1-2; maybe TRBD1 (5 bases). There are 16 residues in the CDR3. With 5 bases removed from V and 4 bases from J, the gap between germline ends came to 20 bases. Per germline, CDR1 SEHNR and CDR2 FQNEAQ (reference sequence). The CDR3 loop reads CASSPKGVAGFYGYTF. The CDR3 nucleotides read TGTGCCAGCAGCCCCAAAGGAGTAGCAGGGTTCTATGGCTACACCTTC. Together with reference TRBV7-9 and TRBJ1-2, the CDR3 gives the full variable domain: DTGVSQNPRHKITKRGQNVTFRCDPISEHNRLYWYRQTLGQGPEFLTYFQNEAQLEKSRLLSDRFSAERPKGSFSTLEIQRTEQGDSAMYLCASSPKGVAGFYGYTFGSGTRLTVV.

This clone turned up a few times. V and J are TRBV11-3 and TRBJ2-2, with D perhaps TRBD1 (6 bases). Germline V CDR1 and CDR2: SGHNT, YENEEA. The CDR3 contains 14 residues. V was trimmed by 5 bases and J by 5 bases, leaving 12 bases between them. The CDR3 region has the DNA TGTGCCAGCAGCCCGGACCAGGGGACCGGGGAGCTGTTTTTT. Its translation is CASSPDQGTGELFF.